Sequencing of this T cell receptor (beta chain) was carried out in a study of T cells after yellow fever vaccination. About the study: When fractions had low cell numbers, they were prepared with SMART-Seq v4 Ultra Low Input.

Comment on this clonotype: Its target is not known. One junction end disagrees with the germline gene, perhaps due to a read error.

In making TCR cDNA, 5'RACE template switching added a universal primer site and UMIs to it. TCRdb re-derived calls from the 5' RACE reads in MiXCR, one entry per CDR3 protein. The sample has some 390,000 distinct CDR3 sequences; 6% to 8% are singletons. Broader study findings: FACS-sorted repertoires might harbor abundant contaminating clonotypes from the bulk population.

This clonotype originated in a man aged 30-40 years who received the YFV17D yellow fever vaccine. The sequences come from PBMCs, collected 5 days after the yellow fever booster vaccination.

CDR3 in DNA: TGCAGTGCTTCCAGGACTAGCAGTTACGAGCATTACTTC. Translated, it gives CSASRTSSYEHYF. The chain has TRBV20-1 and TRBJ2-7; TRBD2 agrees at 8 bases. CDR3 length: 13 amino acids. Looked up from germline, CDR1 is DFQATT and CDR2 is SNEGSKA (reference sequence).